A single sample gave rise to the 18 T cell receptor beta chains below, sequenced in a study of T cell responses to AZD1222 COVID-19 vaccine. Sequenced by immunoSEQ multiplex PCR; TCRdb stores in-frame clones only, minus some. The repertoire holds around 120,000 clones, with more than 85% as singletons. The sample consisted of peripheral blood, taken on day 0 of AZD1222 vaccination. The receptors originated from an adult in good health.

The CDR3 coding sequence is TGTGCCAGCAGCTTGTTGGGTGGGAGCTACGAGCAGTACTTC. This sequence encodes CASSLLGGSYEQYF. The chain is built from TRBV5-4 and TRBJ2-7, with D perhaps matching TRBD2 (5 bases). The V gene's germline CDR1 is SGHNT and CDR2 YYREEE (reference sequence). The CDR3 spans 14 residues. V was pared by 1 base and J by 3 bases, with 11 bases between.

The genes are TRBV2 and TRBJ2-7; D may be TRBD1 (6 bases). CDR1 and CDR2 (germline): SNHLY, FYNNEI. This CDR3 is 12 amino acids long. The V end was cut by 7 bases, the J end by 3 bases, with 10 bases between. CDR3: CASIQGFYEQYF. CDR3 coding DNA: TGTGCCAGCATACAGGGCTTCTACGAGCAGTACTTC.

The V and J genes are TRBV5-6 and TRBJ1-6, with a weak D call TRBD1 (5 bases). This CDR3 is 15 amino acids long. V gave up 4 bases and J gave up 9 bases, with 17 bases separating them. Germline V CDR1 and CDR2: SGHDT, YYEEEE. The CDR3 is CASSLGMGEGSPLHF. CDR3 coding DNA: TGTGCCAGCAGCCTAGGCATGGGGGAGGGTTCACCCCTCCACTTT.

CDR3: CASSFEGYGYTF. The CDR3 DNA is TGTGCCAGCAGTTTCGAGGGCTATGGCTACACCTTC. The chain carries TRBV6-2 or TRBV6-3 and TRBJ1-2; D remains unclear. The germline V gene encodes CDR1 MNHEY and CDR2 SVGEGT. Trimming stripped 4 bases from V and 4 bases from J, with 7 bases between. The CDR3 has 12 amino acids.

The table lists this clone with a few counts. The CDR3 spells CASSVGVGPGSYNEQFF. The CDR3 bases are TGTGCCAGCAGCGTAGGAGTCGGTCCGGGCTCCTACAATGAGCAGTTCTTC. This chain joins TRBV9 and TRBJ2-1; no reliable D call. This CDR3 has 17 amino acids. Germline V CDR1 and CDR2: SGDLS, YYNGEE. The ends were cut back, 0 bases at V and 0 bases at J, with 13 bases in the middle.

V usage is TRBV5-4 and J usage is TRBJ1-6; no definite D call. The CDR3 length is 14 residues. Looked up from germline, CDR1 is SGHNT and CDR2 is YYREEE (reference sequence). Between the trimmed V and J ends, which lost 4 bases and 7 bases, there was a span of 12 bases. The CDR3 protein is CASSPLVGNSPLHF. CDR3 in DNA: TGTGCCAGCAGCCCCCTGGTGGGGAATTCACCCCTCCACTTT.

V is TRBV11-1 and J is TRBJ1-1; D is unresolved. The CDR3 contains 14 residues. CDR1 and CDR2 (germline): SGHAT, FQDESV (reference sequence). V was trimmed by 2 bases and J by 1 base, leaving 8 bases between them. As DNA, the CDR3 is TGTGCCAGCAGCTTATGGTCAGAGAACACTGAAGCTTTCTTT. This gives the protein CASSLWSENTEAFF.

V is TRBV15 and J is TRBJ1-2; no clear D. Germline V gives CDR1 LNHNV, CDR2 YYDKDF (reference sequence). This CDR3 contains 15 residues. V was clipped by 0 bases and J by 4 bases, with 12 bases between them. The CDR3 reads CATSRDKETSYGYTF. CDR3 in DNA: TGTGCCACCAGCAGAGATAAGGAGACTTCCTATGGCTACACCTTC.

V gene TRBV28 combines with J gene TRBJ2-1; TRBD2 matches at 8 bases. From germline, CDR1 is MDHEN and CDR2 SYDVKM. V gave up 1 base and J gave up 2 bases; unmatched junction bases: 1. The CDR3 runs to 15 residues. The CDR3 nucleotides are TGTGCCAGCAGTTTATTGCGGGAGGCCTACAATGAGCAGTTCTTC. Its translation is CASSLLREAYNEQFF.

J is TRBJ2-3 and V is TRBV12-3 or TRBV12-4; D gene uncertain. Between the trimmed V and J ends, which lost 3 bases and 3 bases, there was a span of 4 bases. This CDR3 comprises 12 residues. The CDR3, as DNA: TGTGCCAGCAGTTTCTATACAGATACGCAGTATTTT. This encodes CASSFYTDTQYF.

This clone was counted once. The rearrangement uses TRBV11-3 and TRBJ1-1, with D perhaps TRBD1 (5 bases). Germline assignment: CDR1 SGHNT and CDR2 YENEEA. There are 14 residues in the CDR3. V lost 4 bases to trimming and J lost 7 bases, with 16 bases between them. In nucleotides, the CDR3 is TGTGCCAGCAGCTCCGGAAGAGACGACAGTGAAGCTTTCTTT. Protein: CASSSGRDDSEAFF.

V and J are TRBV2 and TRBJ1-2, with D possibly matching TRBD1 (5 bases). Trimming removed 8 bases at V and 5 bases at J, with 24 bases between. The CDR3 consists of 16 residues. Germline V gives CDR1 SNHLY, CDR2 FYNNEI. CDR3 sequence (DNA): TGTGCCAGCCTTATCCCCGGAGGTGGACAAATATATGGCTACACCTTC. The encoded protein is CASLIPGGGQIYGYTF.

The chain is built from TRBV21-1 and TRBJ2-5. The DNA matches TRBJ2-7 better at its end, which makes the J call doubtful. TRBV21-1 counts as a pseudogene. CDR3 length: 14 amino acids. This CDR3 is CASSMQGEGYEQYF. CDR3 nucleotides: TGTGCCAGCAGCATGCAGGGAGAGGGCTACGAGCAGTACTTC.

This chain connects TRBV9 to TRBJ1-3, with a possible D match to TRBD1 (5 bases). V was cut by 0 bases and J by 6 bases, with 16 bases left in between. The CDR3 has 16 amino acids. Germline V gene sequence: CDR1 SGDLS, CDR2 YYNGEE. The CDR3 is CASSVDNQGLVNTIYF. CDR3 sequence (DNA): TGTGCCAGCAGCGTAGATAATCAGGGACTTGTAAACACCATATATTTT.

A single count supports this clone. Here the CDR3 DNA reads TGTGCCAGCAGCGTAGAAGGGGGAGCAGAGACCCAGTACTTC. Amino acid sequence: CASSVEGGAETQYF. The chain employs TRBV9 and TRBJ2-5; a possible D gene is TRBD1 (6 bases). CDR3 length: 14 residues. V dropped 0 bases and J dropped 4 bases, with 10 bases sitting between them. Germline CDR1 is SGDLS and CDR2 is YYNGEE.

The CDR3 DNA is TGTGCCAGCAGCACCGGACAGGGGGGAAAACTGTTTTTT. The encoded protein is CASSTGQGGKLFF. This chain uses TRBV13 with TRBJ1-4; 10 bases align to TRBD1. The CDR3 length is 13 residues. V was clipped by 5 bases and J by 10 bases; unmatched bases: 4. CDR1 is PRHDT and CDR2 is FYEKMQ in the germline V gene (reference sequence).

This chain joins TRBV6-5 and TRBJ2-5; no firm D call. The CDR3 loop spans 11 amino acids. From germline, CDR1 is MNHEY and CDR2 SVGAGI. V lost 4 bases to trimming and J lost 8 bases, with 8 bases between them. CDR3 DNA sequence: TGTGCCAGCAGTTTGGGTAGAACCCAGTACTTC. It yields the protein CASSLGRTQYF.

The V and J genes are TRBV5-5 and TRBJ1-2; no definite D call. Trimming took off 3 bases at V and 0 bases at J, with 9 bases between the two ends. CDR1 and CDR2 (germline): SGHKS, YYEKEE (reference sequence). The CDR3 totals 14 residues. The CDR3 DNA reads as TGTGCCAGCAGCTCCCCCGGGTCTAACTATGGCTACACCTTC. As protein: CASSSPGSNYGYTF.